The T cell receptor beta chain described here comes from a study of shared clonotypes between healthy human individuals. Findings and caveats of the study: Shared clonotypes across all four donors exceeded non-shared ones in generation probability.

In the original processing: Without quality scores, immunoSEQ junctional reads could not be filtered like full-length reads. Profiling relied on immunoSEQ multiplex PCR, and the TCRdb table lists in-frame clones only, not all of them. The DNA was the basis for D and trimming; V, J and clone size are from that table. Among just over 2,000,000 clones, roughly 95% were seen once, and the ten largest hold 0.13%. With regard to this clone: Its antigen remains unknown.

This CDR3 has 14 residues. The germline V gene encodes CDR1 SGHTA and CDR2 FQGTGA. V was pared by 5 bases and J by 7 bases, with 15 bases between. The V gene is TRBV7-3, the J gene TRBJ2-1, with D maybe TRBD2 (5 bases). Sequenced: naive CD4+ T cells sorted from blood. Subset here: CD45RA+ positively selected. The TCR comes from a man aged 18 to 35 in good health. The CDR3 spells CASSQGLPSNEQFF. CDR3 bases: TGTGCCAGCAGCCAAGGACTCCCTTCAAATGAGCAGTTCTTC.